This TCR beta chain comes out of a study of blood T cell repertoires in COVID-19. Overall study: Symptom resolution, clearance, or two negative PCRs marked donors in Cohort 3 as recovered.

Donors were grouped by their self-reported clinical history. As originally analysed: The assay estimated nucleated cells by amplifying reference gene primers. TCRdb's table, derived via immunoSEQ multiplex PCR, lists solely in-frame clones and lacks some. V and J calls and clone size are those listed in that table; D and trimming were worked out from the DNA. The sample includes over 150,000 clones, 65% to 80% of them seen just once. The CDR3 spans 14 residues. Germline CDR1 reads SGHDN; CDR2 reads FVKESK. The V gene end was trimmed by 5 bases and the J gene end by 2 bases; junction bases not matched to a gene: 6.

This TCR derives from a woman aged 70-85 years in a cohort exposed to, infected with or recovered from COVID-19 (not recorded which). Sample: PBMCs or T cells enriched from blood (not recorded which). The rearrangement links TRBV14 to TRBJ2-7; 7 bases map to TRBD1. Written as DNA, the CDR3 is TGTGCCAGCAGCAAAACAGGGGTAACCTACGAGCAGTACTTC. Residues: CASSKTGVTYEQYF. Full variable domain (outside the CDR3, taken from reference TRBV14 and TRBJ2-7): EAGVTQFPSHSVIEKGQTVTLRCDPISGHDNLYWYRRVMGKEIKFLLHFVKESKQDESGMPNNRFLAERTGGTYSTLKVQPAELEDSGVYFCASSKTGVTYEQYFGPGTRLTVT.